This T cell receptor (beta chain) is from a study of blood T cell repertoires in COVID-19. Study background: In each case, the material was cDNA or gDNA derived from T cells, B-cell-depleted T cells, or PBMCs.

There are a few counts of this clone. In the original analysis: Scientists estimated how many nucleated cells there were by amplifying reference gene primers. TCRdb keeps only in-frame clones here, not all; method: immunoSEQ multiplex PCR. V, J and clone size derive from that table, while D and trimming were established from the DNA sequence. This table has some 110,000 clones, about nine tenths appearing once. Sequencing used peripheral blood. The receptor comes from a human donor with active COVID-19. The donor label of this sample is uncertain.

In DNA, the CDR3 is TGCAGCGTTGAAAGAACGGCGGGGAGCTACGAGCAGTACTTC. Translating it yields CSVERTAGSYEQYF. The V gene is TRBV29-1, the J gene TRBJ2-7; weak D call: TRBD2 (6 bases). The CDR3 is made up of 14 amino acids. V was trimmed by 2 bases and J by 3 bases, leaving 14 bases between them. Germline V lookup: CDR1 SQVTM, CDR2 ANQGSEA.